This entry lists 8 T cell receptor beta chains sequenced from one sample in a study of blood T cells in healthy people across ages. A second PCR, run for about 7 to 12 cycles, used a sample-barcoded 5' primer plus a J-beta primer mix. TCRdb processed the 5' RACE reads anew with MiXCR; each CDR3 protein has one entry. This table has around 1,800,000 distinct CDR3 sequences, roughly 43% appearing once. The sequencing sample was made of blood. The origin of the receptors is a human donor in good health.

Many counts were recorded for this clonotype. V usage is TRBV28 and J usage is TRBJ2-7; D remains ambiguous. V was cut by 3 bases and J by 0 bases, with 6 bases left in between. In germline, CDR1 is MDHEN, CDR2 SYDVKM. This CDR3 contains 13 residues. This chain's CDR3 is CASSFLSSYEQYF. In DNA, the CDR3 is TGTGCCAGCAGTTTCCTGAGCTCCTACGAGCAGTACTTC.

The chain joins TRBV6-2 or TRBV6-3 to TRBJ2-5, with 9 bases lining up with TRBD2. TRBJ2-7 matches the DNA end more closely, so the J call is doubtful. This CDR3 comprises 14 residues. Germline CDR1 and CDR2: MNHEY and SVGEGT. The CDR3 bases are TGTGCCAGCAAGCTAGCGGGGCCGTTCTACGAGCAGTACTTC. Residues: CASKLAGPFYEQYF.

This chain uses TRBV21-1 with TRBJ2-4; no check of the table's D call, TRBD2, against the DNA was made. TRBV21-1 is described as a pseudogene. This CDR3 region has 14 residues. This CDR3 reads CASSKEGTNGEQYF. The CDR3 coding sequence is TGTGCCAGCAGCAAGGAGGGGACTAATGGTGAGCAGTACTTC.

This chain joins TRBV4-2 and TRBJ2-1; D possibly corresponds to TRBD2 (7 bases). The germline V gene has CDR1 LGHNA and CDR2 YNFKEQ. Trimming left V 4 bases short and J 0 bases short, with 13 bases between. CDR3 length: 16 amino acids. CDR3 sequence: CASSRGGGYSYNEQFF. For the CDR3, the DNA is TGTGCCAGCAGCCGGGGCGGGGGCTACTCCTACAATGAGCAGTTCTTC.

The chain couples TRBV12-3 or TRBV12-4 to TRBJ2-5; the D is unclear. The CDR3 extends over 12 amino acids. V was shortened by 5 bases and J by 3 bases, with 7 bases between the two germline ends. CDR3 in amino acids: CASSMYKETQYF. Here the CDR3 DNA reads TGTGCCAGCAGTATGTACAAAGAGACCCAGTACTTC.

The chain carries TRBV6-2 or TRBV6-3 and TRBJ1-5, with D perhaps matching TRBD1 (6 bases). Germline CDR1 is MNHEY and CDR2 is SVGEGT. There are 13 residues in the CDR3. V was trimmed by 10 bases and J by 8 bases, leaving 18 bases between them. Written as DNA, the CDR3 is TGTGCCACCAACCCGGGACATCTAAAGCCCCAGCATTTT. Amino acids: CATNPGHLKPQHF.

A single count supports this clonotype. Relative to the germline gene, one junction end is altered; a read error may explain this. This rearrangement joins TRBV12-3 or TRBV12-4 to TRBJ1-5, with D hard to call. This CDR3 contains 17 residues. CDR3 nucleotide sequence: TGTGCCAGCAGTTCTTACAAAACGGACGGGAAGAATCAACCCCAGCATTTT. Its translation is CASSSYKTDGKNQPQHF.

Many counts were recorded for this clonotype. The rearrangement links TRBV7-2 to TRBJ2-7, with D possibly TRBD2 on 6 matching bases. Per the germline V gene, CDR1 is SGHTA and CDR2 is FQGNSA. This CDR3 contains 15 residues. Trimming took 4 bases from V and 4 from J, leaving 17 bases between them. The CDR3 here is CASSSGVGGRYEQYF. The CDR3 DNA follows: TGTGCCAGCAGCTCGGGGGTGGGGGGAAGGTACGAGCAGTACTTC.